This T cell receptor (beta chain) is drawn from a study of shared clonotypes between healthy human individuals. With respect to this clone: No antigen is known for it.

Clones were sequenced by immunoSEQ multiplex PCR, and TCRdb holds only the in-frame ones, with some missing. Of approximately 2.5 million clones in the sample, 85% to 95% were seen once. The study, taken as a whole, reports: Naive CD4 clonotype sharing across several donors was around 5%.

The CDR3 spans 16 residues. CDR1 is KGHSH, CDR2 LQKENI, per germline. Germline trimming cut 4 bases from V and 2 bases from J; bases unmatched to any gene: 5. The sequence was obtained from a man younger than 30 in good health. Sequencing was carried out using naive CD4+ T cells sorted from blood. The subset denotes: CD45RA+ positively selected. V is TRBV18 and J is TRBJ2-1; 10 bases fit TRBD1. The CDR3 DNA reads as TGTGCCAGCTCACGGGGACAGGGGACCACCTACAATGAGCAGTTCTTC. Its translation: CASSRGQGTTYNEQFF.